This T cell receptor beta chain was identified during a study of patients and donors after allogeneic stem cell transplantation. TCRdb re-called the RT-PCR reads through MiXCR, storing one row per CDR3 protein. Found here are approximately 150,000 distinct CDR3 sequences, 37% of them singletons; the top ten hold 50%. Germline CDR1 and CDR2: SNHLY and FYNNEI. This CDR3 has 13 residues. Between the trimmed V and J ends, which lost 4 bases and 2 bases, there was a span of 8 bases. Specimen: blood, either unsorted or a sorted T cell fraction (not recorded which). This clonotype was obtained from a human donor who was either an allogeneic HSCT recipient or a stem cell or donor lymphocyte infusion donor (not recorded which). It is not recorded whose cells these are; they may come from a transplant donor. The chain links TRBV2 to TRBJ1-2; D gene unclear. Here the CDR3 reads CASSAVVNYGYTF. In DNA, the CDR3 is TGTGCCAGCAGTGCCGTGGTAAACTATGGCTACACCTTC. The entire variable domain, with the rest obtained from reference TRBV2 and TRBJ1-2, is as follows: EPEVTQTPSHQVTQMGQEVILRCVPISNHLYFYWYRQILGQKVEFLVSFYNNEISEKSEIFDDQFSVERPDGSNFTLKIRSTKLEDSAMYFCASSAVVNYGYTFGSGTRLTVV.